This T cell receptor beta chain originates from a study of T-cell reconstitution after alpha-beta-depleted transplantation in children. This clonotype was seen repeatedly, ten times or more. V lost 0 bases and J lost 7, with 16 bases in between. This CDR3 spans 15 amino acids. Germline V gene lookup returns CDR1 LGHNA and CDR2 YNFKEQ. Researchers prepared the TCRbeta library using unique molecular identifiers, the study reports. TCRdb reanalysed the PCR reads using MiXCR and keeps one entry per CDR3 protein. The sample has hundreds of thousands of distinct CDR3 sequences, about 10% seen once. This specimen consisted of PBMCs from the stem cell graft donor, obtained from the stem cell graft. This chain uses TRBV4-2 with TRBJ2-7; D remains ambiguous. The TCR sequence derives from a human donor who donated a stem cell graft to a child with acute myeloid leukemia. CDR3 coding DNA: TGTGCCAGCAGCCAAGAACGAGACTGGGTTGAGGAGCAGTACTTC. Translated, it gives CASSQERDWVEEQYF.